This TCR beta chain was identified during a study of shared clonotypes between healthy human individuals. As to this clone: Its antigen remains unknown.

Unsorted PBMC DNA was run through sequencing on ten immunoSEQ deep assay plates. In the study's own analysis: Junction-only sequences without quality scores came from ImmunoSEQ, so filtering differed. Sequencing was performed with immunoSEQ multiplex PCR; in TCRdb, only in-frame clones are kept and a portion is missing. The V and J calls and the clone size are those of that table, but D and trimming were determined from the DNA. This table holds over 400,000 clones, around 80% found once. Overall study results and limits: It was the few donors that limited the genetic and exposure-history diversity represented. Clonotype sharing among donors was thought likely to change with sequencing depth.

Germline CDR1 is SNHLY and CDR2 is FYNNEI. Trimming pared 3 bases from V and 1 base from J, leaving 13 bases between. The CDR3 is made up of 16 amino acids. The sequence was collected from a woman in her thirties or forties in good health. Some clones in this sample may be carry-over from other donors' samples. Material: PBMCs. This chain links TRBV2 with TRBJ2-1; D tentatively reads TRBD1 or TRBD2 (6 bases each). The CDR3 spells CASSELGGRSYNEQFF. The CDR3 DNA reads TGTGCCAGCAGTGAGTTGGGGGGCCGATCCTACAATGAGCAGTTCTTC.